This T cell receptor beta chain was captured in a study of blood T cell repertoires in COVID-19. Measured with immunoSEQ multiplex PCR; TCRdb has only the in-frame clones, and not every one. The table has about 260,000 clones, 65% to 85% seen once. The table lists this clone with a few counts. The CDR3 totals 16 residues. With 1 base removed from V and 1 base from J, the gap between germline ends came to 13 bases. CDR1 is SGHTA, CDR2 FQGNSA, per germline. This TCR came from a woman between 40 and 55 years old who had recovered from COVID-19. The specimen sequenced was peripheral blood. This sequence joins TRBV7-2 and TRBJ1-1, with D perhaps TRBD1 (5 bases). Here the CDR3 reads CASSLDQGFGNTEAFF. The DNA of the CDR3 is TGTGCCAGCAGCTTAGATCAGGGCTTCGGGAACACTGAAGCTTTCTTT.